This T cell receptor beta chain was sequenced for a study of shared T cell receptors in the human thymus. V lost 1 base to trimming and J lost 3 bases, with 9 bases between them. The V gene's germline CDR1 is MNHNS and CDR2 SASEGT. The CDR3 runs to 14 residues. Here immunoSEQ multiplex PCR was the method, and the copy in TCRdb shows in-frame clones only, minus some. Of 550,000 to 800,000 clones in the sample, 80% to 90% are singletons; the top ten hold 0.0095% to 0.013%. In addition, the sample was reused for a study of human thymus T cells. From that report: Resections that were taken during corrective heart surgery supplied the thymus tissue.

Sequences were obtained from thymocytes. The receptor was isolated from a girl in the first two years of life with a congenital heart defect. The rearrangement joins TRBV6-1 to TRBJ1-2; D unclear. The CDR3 DNA sequence: TGTGCCAGCAGTGAAGAAGAGGTTTACTATGGCTACACCTTC. It codes for CASSEEEVYYGYTF.